This record covers a single T cell receptor beta chain. It lacks a known antigen. No base quality information exists; no much larger clone differs at one position. Library preparation used 5' RACE. These reads were obtained on an Illumina HiSeq 2500. The second PCR ran for about 6 to 11 cycles and used a J-beta primer mix along with a sample-barcoded 5' primer. Each TCR beta cDNA molecule received a unique molecular identifier from a template-switch 5' adaptor carrying 12 random nucleotides. Each sample yielded at least 2.5 million CDR3-containing paired-end reads. First-strand cDNA was synthesized from all RNA with the Mint cDNA synthesis kit, primed by a TRBC-specific oligonucleotide. Following uracil-DNA glycosylase treatment, a first 18-cycle PCR with universal primers M1SS and BC2_uni_R was performed on all cDNA. The authors' pipeline ran thus. For normalization, 1 million high-quality reads were randomly selected from each sample, with every read carrying a distinct molecular identifier. Reads with shared molecular identifiers were discarded instead of being binned into consensus sequences. MiTCR, run with a Q25 quality threshold and the strictest error-elimination algorithm, handled CDR3 identification, clonotype clustering and error correction. A nonparametric unseen species model with Euler transformation was used to estimate lower-bound total TCR beta diversity. TCRdb applied fastp at Q25 and MiXCR to the public reads, then kept only in-frame beta chains. Merged by CDR3 protein, the rows form single entries marked with the most common genes and DNA. The V and J calls follow TCRdb's processing rather than the paper's. For this sample there are about 900,000 distinct CDR3 sequences; 62% appear just once. The leading ten clones occupy roughly 25% of the sample.

The data originate from a study of blood T cells in healthy people across ages (dated by TCRdb to between 2014 and 2017). Regarding the research as a whole: In model experiments, roughly one uniquely barcoded TCR beta cDNA molecule per two T cells was captured by template switching. For two donors (one aged 18 to 29 and one aged 80 or older), the study analyzed two additional independent replicas of 1 million unique cDNA reads from the same blood draw. Age-related changes in TCR beta repertoire diversity were measured in the study by deep sequencing normalized with unique cDNA molecular identifiers. Four age groups were formed from the donors: young (average roughly 15 years), middle-aged (around 37), aged (about 62) and long-lived (more than 75). To avoid experimental bias, donors of different ages were spread randomly across the sequencing lanes. General findings and caveats noted by the study authors: Observed TCR beta diversity per million T cells fell roughly linearly with age, and a significant reduction was already apparent by age roughly 40. Donor CMV infection status was unknown, potentially confounding age-related changes in expanded clonotypes. Observed TCR beta diversity correlated strongly with the percentage of naive T cells measured by flow cytometry. The long-lived group showed more naive CD4+ T cells, fewer expanded clones and increased TCR diversity than the aged group, suggesting age selection. Total diversity estimates from one million sequenced T cells were considered lower bounds and underestimates. Conclusive comparison of naive and antigen-experienced compartments was prevented by the profiling of bulk unsorted PBMCs.

The V and J ends are trimmed by 3 bases and 2 bases, leaving 20 bases between them. The CDR1 and CDR2 encoded by the germline V gene (reference sequence) are SEHNR and FQNEAQ. The CDR3 starts with the cysteine, ends with the phenylalanine, and has 18 residues. This entry keeps only the CDR3 DNA: 54 bases, framed from base 1. The donors were some 39 Caucasian individuals from Russia, aged roughly 6 to 100 years, who were systemically healthy. Each donor gave roughly 9.5 milliliters of peripheral blood, collected into EDTA-treated Vacutainer tubes. Ficoll-Paque density-gradient centrifugation was used to isolate PBMCs, with at least 6.5 million per sample. Trizol reagent was used to extract total RNA from the PBMCs, yielding at least 6 micrograms per sample. For every donor, flow cytometry on a PBMC aliquot measured the percentage of naive CD45RAhigh/CD27high T cells.

The sequence joins TRBV7-9 to TRBJ2-1; the D gene could be TRBD1 or TRBD2, each one agreeing over 6 bases. The clonotype comes from a man aged 25-45 years in good health. Sequences were obtained from blood. The CDR3 is CASSFMLVGGRPYNEQFF. The DNA reads TGTGCCAGCAGCTTCATGCTCGTAGGGGGGCGCCCCTACAATGAGCAGTTCTTC.